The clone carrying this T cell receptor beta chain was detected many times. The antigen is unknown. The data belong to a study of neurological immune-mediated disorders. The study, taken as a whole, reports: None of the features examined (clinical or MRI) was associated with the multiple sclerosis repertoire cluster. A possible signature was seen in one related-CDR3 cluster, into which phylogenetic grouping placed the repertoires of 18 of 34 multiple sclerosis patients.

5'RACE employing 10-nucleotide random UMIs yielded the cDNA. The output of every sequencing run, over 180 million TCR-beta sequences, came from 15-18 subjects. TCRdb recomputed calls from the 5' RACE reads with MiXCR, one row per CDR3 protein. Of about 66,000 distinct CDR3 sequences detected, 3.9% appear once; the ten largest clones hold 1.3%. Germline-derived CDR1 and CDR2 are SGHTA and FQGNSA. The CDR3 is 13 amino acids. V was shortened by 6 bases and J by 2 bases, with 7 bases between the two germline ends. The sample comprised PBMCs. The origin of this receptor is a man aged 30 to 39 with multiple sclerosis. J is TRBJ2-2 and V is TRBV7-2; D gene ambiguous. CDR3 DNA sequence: TGTGCCAGCAGGACGGGTAACACCGGGGAGCTGTTTTTT. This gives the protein CASRTGNTGELFF.